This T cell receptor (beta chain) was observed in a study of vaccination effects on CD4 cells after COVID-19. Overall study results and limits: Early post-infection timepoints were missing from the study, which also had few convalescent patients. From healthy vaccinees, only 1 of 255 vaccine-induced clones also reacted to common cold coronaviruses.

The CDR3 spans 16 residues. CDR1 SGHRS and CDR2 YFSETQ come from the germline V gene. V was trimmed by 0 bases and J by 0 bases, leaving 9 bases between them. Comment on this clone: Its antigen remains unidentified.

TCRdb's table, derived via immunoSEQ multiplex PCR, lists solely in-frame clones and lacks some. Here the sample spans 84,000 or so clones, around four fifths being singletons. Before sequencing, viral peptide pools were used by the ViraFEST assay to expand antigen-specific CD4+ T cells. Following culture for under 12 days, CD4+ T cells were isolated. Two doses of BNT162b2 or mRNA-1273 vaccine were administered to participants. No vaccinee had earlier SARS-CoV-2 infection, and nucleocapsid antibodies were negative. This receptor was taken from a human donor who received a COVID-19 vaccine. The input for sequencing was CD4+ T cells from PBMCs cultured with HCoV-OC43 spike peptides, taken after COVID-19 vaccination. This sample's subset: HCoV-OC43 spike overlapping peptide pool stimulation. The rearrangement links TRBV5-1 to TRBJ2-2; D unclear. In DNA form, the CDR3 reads TGCGCCAGCAGCTTGGGGGCAGCCGCGAACACCGGGGAGCTGTTTTTT. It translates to CASSLGAAANTGELFF.